Below, 17 T cell receptor beta chains from the same sample are listed, as sequenced in a study of technical replicates of blood from several donors. Measured with immunoSEQ multiplex PCR; TCRdb has only the in-frame clones, and not every one. The sample lists 55,000 to 80,000 clones; around 97% were seen once. Source material: T cells isolated from PBMCs. The receptors originated from a human donor in good health.

CDR3 sequence (DNA): TGTGCCAGCAGTTTAACCCTTGGGGCGATCCGCGAGCAGTACTTC. Translating it yields CASSLTLGAIREQYF. This chain joins TRBV27 and TRBJ2-7; a possible D gene is TRBD1 (5 bases). The CDR3 length is 15 residues. CDR1 is MNHEY and CDR2 is SMNVEV in the germline V gene (reference sequence). Trimming shortened V by 2 bases and J by 6 bases, and 17 bases separated the two germline ends.

The genes are TRBV5-4 and TRBJ2-7; 8 positions agree with TRBD1. Germline CDR1 reads SGHNT; CDR2 reads YYREEE (reference sequence). The junction had 9 bases not matched to a gene; V was cut back by 5 bases and J by 2 bases. CDR3 length equals 15 residues. DNA of the CDR3: TGTGCCAGCAGTTATACAGGGGGGACCACCTACGAGCAGTACTTC. It yields the protein CASSYTGGTTYEQYF. Together with reference TRBV5-4 and TRBJ2-7, the CDR3 gives the full variable domain: ETGVTQSPTHLIKTRGQQVTLRCSSQSGHNTVSWYQQALGQGPQFIFQYYREEENGRGNFPPRFSGLQFPNYSSELNVNALELDDSALYLCASSYTGGTTYEQYFGPGTRLTVT.

The chain is built from TRBV25-1 and TRBJ2-3, with a tentative D call TRBD2 (5 bases). V lost 4 bases and J 3 bases, leaving 8 bases between the germline ends. Germline CDR1 reads MGHDK; CDR2 reads SYGVNS. This CDR3 has 13 amino acids. The CDR3 here is CASSVPGTDTQYF. The CDR3 DNA follows: TGTGCCAGCAGTGTTCCGGGGACAGATACGCAGTATTTT.

This rearrangement joins TRBV6-6 to TRBJ1-2; 7 bases align to TRBD1. With 6 bases clipped from V and 2 bases from J, the junction kept 6 bases outside the gene matches. The CDR3 is 14 residues long. Germline loops: CDR1 MNHNY, CDR2 SVGAGI (reference sequence). This CDR3 reads CASRPTGRNYGYTF. The CDR3 coding sequence is TGTGCCAGCAGACCGACAGGGAGAAACTATGGCTACACCTTC.

This chain connects TRBV13 to TRBJ2-2; weak D call: TRBD2 (5 bases). Germline values: CDR1 PRHDT, CDR2 FYEKMQ (reference sequence). The CDR3 is 13 residues long. V gave up 2 bases and J gave up 6 bases, with 7 bases separating them. The CDR3 nucleotides are TGTGCCAGCAGCTTATCGGGATCCGGGGAGCTGTTTTTT. This translates into CASSLSGSGELFF.

This chain uses TRBV5-6 with TRBJ2-1, with TRBD2 matching 9 bases. The CDR3 runs 16 residues. CDR1 and CDR2 (germline): SGHDT, YYEEEE. The V gene end was trimmed by 1 base and the J gene end by 9 bases; junction bases not matched to a gene: 11. The CDR3 bases are TGTGCCAGCAGCTTGTTTGGCGGGGGGGCCGGGAGTGAGCAGTTCTTC. Amino acids: CASSLFGGGAGSEQFF.

This chain joins TRBV2 and TRBJ1-1; D uncertain. The germline gives CDR1 SNHLY, CDR2 FYNNEI. The CDR3 runs to 12 residues. V lost 3 bases, J lost 6 bases, and 8 bases lay in between. CDR3 region: CASSDAEPEAFF. The CDR3 DNA follows: TGTGCCAGCAGTGATGCGGAACCTGAAGCTTTCTTT. The full variable domain, in which reference TRBV2 and TRBJ1-1 provide the parts outside the CDR3, is EPEVTQTPSHQVTQMGQEVILRCVPISNHLYFYWYRQILGQKVEFLVSFYNNEISEKSEIFDDQFSVERPDGSNFTLKIRSTKLEDSAMYFCASSDAEPEAFFGQGTRLTVV.

V gene TRBV5-1 combines with J gene TRBJ1-1, with a tentative D call TRBD1 (5 bases). This CDR3 is built from 14 residues. Germline CDR1 reads SGHRS; CDR2 reads YFSETQ. V dropped 3 bases and J dropped 1 base, with 10 bases sitting between them. The CDR3 DNA reads TGCGCCAGCAGCTCCCAGGGAAAGAACACTGAAGCTTTCTTT. It specifies CASSSQGKNTEAFF.

The chain combines TRBV2 with TRBJ1-6; D is uncertain. Germline CDR1 is SNHLY and CDR2 is FYNNEI. V lost 8 bases and J 10 bases, leaving 9 bases between the germline ends. The CDR3 loop spans 11 amino acids. The CDR3 sequence: CASAGDSPLHF. Here the CDR3 DNA reads TGTGCCAGCGCAGGCGACTCACCCCTCCACTTT.

The CDR3 region is CASSESTGAKNSNQPQHF. CDR3 in DNA: TGTGCCAGCAGTGAAAGCACAGGGGCAAAGAATAGCAATCAGCCCCAGCATTTT. This chain links TRBV2 with TRBJ1-5; the match to TRBD1 covers 7 bases. The germline CDR1 and CDR2 sequences are SNHLY and FYNNEI. The CDR3 length is 18 residues. Trimming at V came to 2 bases and at J to 0 bases, leaving 10 bases not matched to a gene.

The gene calls are TRBV6-1 and TRBJ2-7, with TRBD1 identical over 7 bases. Trimming cost V 6 bases and J 4 bases; bases outside gene matches: 9. The V gene's germline CDR1 is MNHNS and CDR2 SASEGT. This CDR3 is built from 14 residues. DNA for the CDR3: TGTGCCAGCAGCGAACAGGGGTTCGGGTACGAGCAGTACTTC. Encoded protein: CASSEQGFGYEQYF.

The CDR3 region is CASSLDLSGQPQHF. The CDR3 coding sequence is TGTGCCAGCAGCTTAGATCTGTCAGGTCAGCCCCAGCATTTT. The rearrangement uses TRBV11-2 and TRBJ1-5; the D is unclear. CDR3 length equals 14 residues. Trimming shortened V by 0 bases and J by 6 bases, and 9 bases separated the two germline ends. Germline CDR1 and CDR2: SGHAT and FQNNGV.

The chain combines TRBV6-5 with TRBJ2-2; D possibly corresponds to TRBD2 (6 bases). The CDR3 covers 14 residues. The germline V and J ends were trimmed by 6 bases and 5 bases, with 13 bases remaining between them. Germline assignment: CDR1 MNHEY and CDR2 SVGAGI. The CDR3 nucleotides read TGTGCCAGCAGCCTCGGGGGAGGAACCGGGGAGCTGTTTTTT. Encoded protein: CASSLGGGTGELFF.

The V gene is TRBV7-9, the J gene TRBJ1-2; TRBD1 aligns across 7 bases. The germline V gene encodes CDR1 SEHNR and CDR2 FQNEAQ (reference sequence). This CDR3 is built from 13 residues. V was pared by 8 bases and J by 5 bases, with 8 bases of the junction left unmatched. The CDR3: CASQEGTAYGYTF. The CDR3 nucleotides read TGTGCCAGCCAGGAAGGGACAGCTTATGGCTACACCTTC.

The gene calls are TRBV5-1 and TRBJ1-1; no definite D call. In germline, CDR1 is SGHRS, CDR2 YFSETQ. This CDR3 comprises 13 residues. The V end lost 2 bases, the J end lost 8 bases, and 13 bases lay between the germline ends. The DNA of the CDR3 is TGCGCCAGCAGCTTCCGGGATCCCCTCGAAGCTTTCTTT. It is translated as CASSFRDPLEAFF.

The chain carries TRBV18 and TRBJ1-5; TRBD1 agrees at 8 bases. Germline V gene sequence: CDR1 KGHSH, CDR2 LQKENI. The CDR3 spans 15 residues. Losses at the gene ends were 5 bases for V and 1 base for J; bases not matched to a gene: 4. CDR3 nucleotide sequence: TGTGCCAGCTCAGAATACAGGGGGAGCAATCAGCCCCAGCATTTT. This gives the protein CASSEYRGSNQPQHF. Looking up the rest from reference TRBV18 and TRBJ1-5 gives the full variable domain: NAGVMQNPRHLVRRRGQEARLRCSPMKGHSHVYWYRQLPEEGLKFMVYLQKENIIDESGMPKERFSAEFPKEGPSILRIQQVVRGDSAAYFCASSEYRGSNQPQHFGDGTRLSIL.

V is TRBV2 and J is TRBJ1-5; a possible D gene is TRBD1 (6 bases). V was shortened by 6 bases and J by 7 bases, with 16 bases between the two germline ends. CDR1 and CDR2 from the germline V gene are SNHLY and FYNNEI. The CDR3 is 14 amino acids. The DNA of the CDR3 is TGTGCCAGCAGGGACATACAGGGTAGCCAGCCCCAGCATTTT. Its translation: CASRDIQGSQPQHF.